This T cell receptor beta chain comes out of a study of T cell changes during pregnancy in multiple sclerosis. Libraries were prepared by immunoSEQ multiplex PCR; TCRdb keeps only in-frame clonotypes and omits some of them. The repertoire holds about 38,000 clones, with about 90% as singletons. CDR1 and CDR2 from the germline V gene are KGHSH and LQKENI. Unmatched junction bases numbered 7, after V lost 3 bases and J lost 0 bases. This CDR3 has 16 amino acids. The source was CD4+ T cells from peripheral blood mononuclear cells, collected in the third trimester of pregnancy. The genes are TRBV18 and TRBJ2-7; TRBD1 matches at 8 bases. This receptor was taken from a female donor in good health, enrolled as a control in a pregnancy study. CDR3 region: CASSPRTGRSSYEQYF. The CDR3, as DNA: TGTGCCAGCTCACCCCGGACAGGGAGGAGCTCCTACGAGCAGTACTTC.